Listed below are T cell receptor beta chains from one sample, sequenced in a study of Ad26.COV2.S vaccination and SARS-CoV-2 variants. Some clones are missing from TCRdb's copy, which holds only in-frame ones; the method was immunoSEQ multiplex PCR. This sample has 350,000 to 450,000 clones, with roughly 90% found just once. Sequencing was performed on peripheral blood, taken in a trial of Ad26.COV2.S vaccine versus placebo. Every receptor here comes from a person aged 18-65 years who received the Ad26.COV2.S COVID-19 vaccine or a placebo. The CDR3 runs from the conserved cysteine through the conserved F or W. A D gene is named only where the DNA matches it firmly. Size is stated for part of the rows, as once, few or many counts, or as a class when the clone is expanded.

length: 14; size: NA; D: NA; V: TRBV27; J: TRBJ1-1; DNA: TGTGCCAGCAGTTTAGAAGGGGGGAACACTGAAGCTTTCTTT; CDR3: CASSLEGGNTEAFF
length: 15; size: NA; D: TRBD2; V: TRBV11-3; J: TRBJ2-3; DNA: TGTGCCAGCCGTCTAGCGGGGGGATACACAGATACGCAGTATTTT; CDR3: CASRLAGGYTDTQYF
length: 12; size: NA; D: NA; V: TRBV30; J: TRBJ1-2; DNA: TGTGCCTGGCGCGCGCAGGGAAGTGGCTACACCTTC; CDR3: CAWRAQGSGYTF
length: 16; size: NA; D: TRBD1; V: TRBV4-3; J: TRBJ2-5; DNA: TGCGCCAGCAGCCAAGCTTGGACGACAGGGGTGGAGACCCAGTACTTC; CDR3: CASSQAWTTGVETQYF
length: 13; size: NA; D: NA; V: TRBV19; J: TRBJ1-1; DNA: TGTGCCAGTGATCCAGGGTTGAACACTGAAGCTTTCTTT; CDR3: CASDPGLNTEAFF
length: 15; size: NA; D: TRBD2; V: TRBV18; J: TRBJ2-1; DNA: TGTGCCAGCTCACCCAACGGACTAGCGGACACGTCCCAGTTCTTC; CDR3: CASSPNGLADTSQFF
length: 18; size: NA; D: NA; V: TRBV9; J: TRBJ1-2; DNA: TGTGCCAGCAGCGTAGGCCAAGTCGGGGGGGCAGAAGGCTATGGCTACACCTTC; CDR3: CASSVGQVGGAEGYGYTF
length: 13; size: NA; D: NA; V: TRBV11-2; J: TRBJ2-1; DNA: TGTGCCAGCAGCTTAGTAGGGTACAATGAGCAGTTCTTC; CDR3: CASSLVGYNEQFF
length: 19; size: NA; D: NA; V: TRBV3-1/TRBV3-2; J: TRBJ2-3; DNA: TGTGCCAGCAGCCAAGATGGACGGGCTCAAGGTTCTAGCACAGATACGCAGTATTTT; CDR3: CASSQDGRAQGSSTDTQYF
length: 16; size: NA; D: NA; V: TRBV10-2; J: TRBJ1-6; DNA: TGCGCCAGCAGGGGAACCGGGGCCGTCGGGTATTCACCCCTCCACTTT; CDR3: CASRGTGAVGYSPLHF
length: 12; size: NA; D: NA; V: TRBV28; J: TRBJ1-2; DNA: TGTGCCAGCAGCTTGACAGAATATGGCTACACCTTC; CDR3: CASSLTEYGYTF
length: 17; size: NA; D: NA; V: TRBV2; J: TRBJ2-1; DNA: TGTGCCAGCAGACTCAGACTTCAGGGTTTATCCCACAATGAGCAGTTCTTC; CDR3: CASRLRLQGLSHNEQFF
length: 14; size: once; D: NA; V: TRBV15; J: TRBJ2-5; DNA: TGTGCCACCAGTAACACGAGGGGCCAAGAGACCCAGTACTTC; CDR3: CATSNTRGQETQYF
length: 15; size: NA; D: NA; V: TRBV10-1; J: TRBJ1-1; DNA: TGCGCCAGCAGTGAGTCGATGGGGGTCAGTACTGAAGCTTTCTTT; CDR3: CASSESMGVSTEAFF
length: 15; size: NA; D: TRBD1; V: TRBV18; J: TRBJ1-5; DNA: TGTGCCAGCTCACCACCTGGGACAGGGGGACAGCCCCAGCATTTT; CDR3: CASSPPGTGGQPQHF
length: 12; size: once; D: NA; V: TRBV11-3; J: TRBJ2-1; DNA: TGTGCCAGCAGCTCCTCAGGGAATGAGCAGTTCTTC; CDR3: CASSSSGNEQFF
length: 11; size: NA; D: NA; V: TRBV19; J: TRBJ2-7; DNA: TGTGCCACGGGACAAACCTACGAGCAGTACTTC; CDR3: CATGQTYEQYF
length: 15; size: NA; D: TRBD2; V: TRBV5-1; J: TRBJ2-7; DNA: TGCGCCAGCAGCTTGGACCCTAGCGGAGGCTACGAGCAGTACTTC; CDR3: CASSLDPSGGYEQYF
length: 11; size: NA; D: NA; V: TRBV30; J: TRBJ1-1; DNA: TGTGCCTGGAGTGTACAGGGTGAAGCTTTCTTT; CDR3: CAWSVQGEAFF
length: 17; size: NA; D: NA; V: TRBV18; J: TRBJ1-2; DNA: TGTGCCAGCTCACCGCTCCAACACCCCGACGGGAACGATGGCTACACCTTC; CDR3: CASSPLQHPDGNDGYTF
length: 15; size: NA; D: NA; V: TRBV6-2/TRBV6-3; J: TRBJ2-5; DNA: TGTGCCAGCAGTAAGAACAGGGCTTTCGTCGAGACCCAGTACTTC; CDR3: CASSKNRAFVETQYF
length: 17; size: NA; D: NA; V: TRBV7-2; J: TRBJ1-5; DNA: TGTGCCAGCAGCTTAGCGTGGGGGGCATATAGCAATCAGCCCCAGCATTTT; CDR3: CASSLAWGAYSNQPQHF
length: 15; size: NA; D: TRBD1; V: TRBV5-4; J: TRBJ2-1; DNA: TGTGCCAGCAGCACGTCCGGGACAGGGAGTAATGAGCAGTTCTTC; CDR3: CASSTSGTGSNEQFF
length: 13; size: NA; D: TRBD1; V: TRBV29-1; J: TRBJ2-7; DNA: TGCAGCGTTTGGGACAGGAAGACCTACGAGCAGTACTTC; CDR3: CSVWDRKTYEQYF
length: 16; size: NA; D: NA; V: TRBV5-1; J: TRBJ2-4; DNA: TGCGCCAGCAGCTTGGCCGGGTCTTTAGCCAAAAACATTCAGTACTTC; CDR3: CASSLAGSLAKNIQYF
length: 15; size: NA; D: TRBD1; V: TRBV6-8; J: TRBJ1-2; DNA: TGTGCCAGCAGCCATTCGGACAGGGGGATCTATGGCTACACCTTC; CDR3: CASSHSDRGIYGYTF
length: 14; size: NA; D: NA; V: TRBV18; J: TRBJ1-1; DNA: TGTGCCAGCTCACCACAGGGCGCGGGCACTGAAGCTTTCTTT; CDR3: CASSPQGAGTEAFF
length: 15; size: once; D: TRBD2; V: TRBV4-3; J: TRBJ2-1; DNA: TGCGCCAGCAGCCGTACTCGGGGGGGATACAATGAGCAGTTCTTC; CDR3: CASSRTRGGYNEQFF
length: 14; size: few; D: NA; V: TRBV7-2; J: TRBJ1-6; DNA: TGTGCCAGCAATCAGGGCACCCTTAATTCACCCCTCCACTTT; CDR3: CASNQGTLNSPLHF
length: 12; size: NA; D: NA; V: TRBV20-1; J: TRBJ1-5; DNA: TGCAGTGCTAGTAGAGGGGGGCAGCCCCAGCATTTT; CDR3: CSASRGGQPQHF
length: 14; size: NA; D: NA; V: TRBV5-6; J: TRBJ2-1; DNA: TGTGCCAGCAGCTTGTTGCTCCCCGGAGTGTCATCGTTCTTC; CDR3: CASSLLLPGVSSFF
length: 13; size: NA; D: NA; V: TRBV18; J: TRBJ1-5; DNA: TGTGCCAGCTCAACTGATGTGAATCAGCCCCAGCATTTT; CDR3: CASSTDVNQPQHF
length: 15; size: NA; D: NA; V: TRBV6-5; J: TRBJ2-7; DNA: TGTGCCAGCAGTTACGGGGGCGGGGGTACCTACGAGCAGTACTTC; CDR3: CASSYGGGGTYEQYF
length: 14; size: NA; D: TRBD2; V: TRBV27; J: TRBJ2-1; DNA: TGTGCCAGCAGGGCGGGGGAGTACTACAATGAGCAGTTCTTC; CDR3: CASRAGEYYNEQFF
length: 15; size: once; D: NA; V: TRBV29-1; J: TRBJ2-7; DNA: TGCAGCGTTGAAGATCTGGGGACTGCCGCCTACGAGCAGTACTTC; CDR3: CSVEDLGTAAYEQYF
length: 13; size: NA; D: NA; V: TRBV9; J: TRBJ1-1; DNA: TGTGCCAGCAGCGCGGTCCGGAACACTGAAGCTTTCTTT; CDR3: CASSAVRNTEAFF
length: 15; size: NA; D: TRBD1; V: TRBV6-2/TRBV6-3; J: TRBJ1-5; DNA: TGTGCCAGCAGCCCGGACAGGGTGAAATTGGCGCCCCAGCATTTT; CDR3: CASSPDRVKLAPQHF
length: 15; size: NA; D: NA; V: TRBV9; J: TRBJ1-2; DNA: TGTGCCAGCAGACCTCCCGGCAGGGCTGGTGGGGGCTACACCTTC; CDR3: CASRPPGRAGGGYTF
length: 14; size: NA; D: NA; V: TRBV7-8; J: TRBJ1-2; DNA: TGTGCCAGCAGCCCTGGGGATGGGGGCTCCGGCTACACCTTC; CDR3: CASSPGDGGSGYTF